This record concerns one T cell receptor beta chain sequence. Antigen: not known. The data belong to a study of cytomegalovirus exposure and HLA in healthy donors. General observations from the study: Analyses of presence/absence relied on an assumption of roughly uniform sequencing depth across donors. At a 0.05 false discovery rate, a later analysis found about 17,000 TCR beta sequences to be associated with HLA alleles. Indistinguishable V segments, including TRBV6-2 and TRBV6-3, were excluded.

Looked up from germline, CDR1 is SGHRS and CDR2 is YFSETQ. The CDR3 contains 12 residues. V was cut by 4 bases and J by 4 bases, with 6 bases left in between. Primers included in the PCR were 60 Vbeta and 13 Jbeta primers. Under the authors' procedure: There were around 80 million unique TCR beta chains by a later count, and some 12 million of them were shared. Sequenced by immunoSEQ multiplex PCR; TCRdb stores in-frame clones only, minus some. Clonal size and the V and J genes are those of that table, whereas D and trimming came from the DNA. Seen here are 150,000 or so clones, more than 65% observed once, and the top ten hold 9% to 10%.

The sequence came from a man aged 18-30 years in good health and CMV-seropositive. Sample: PBMCs. The genes are TRBV5-1 and TRBJ1-3, with D unclear. This chain's CDR3 is CASSPEGNTIYF. The CDR3 DNA sequence: TGCGCCAGCAGCCCCGAGGGAAACACCATATATTTT. Variable domain in full (rest from reference TRBV5-1 and TRBJ1-3): KAGVTQTPRYLIKTRGQQVTLSCSPISGHRSVSWYQQTPGQGLQFLFEYFSETQRNKGNFPGRFSGRQFSNSRSEMNVSTLELGDSALYLCASSPEGNTIYFGEGSWLTVV.